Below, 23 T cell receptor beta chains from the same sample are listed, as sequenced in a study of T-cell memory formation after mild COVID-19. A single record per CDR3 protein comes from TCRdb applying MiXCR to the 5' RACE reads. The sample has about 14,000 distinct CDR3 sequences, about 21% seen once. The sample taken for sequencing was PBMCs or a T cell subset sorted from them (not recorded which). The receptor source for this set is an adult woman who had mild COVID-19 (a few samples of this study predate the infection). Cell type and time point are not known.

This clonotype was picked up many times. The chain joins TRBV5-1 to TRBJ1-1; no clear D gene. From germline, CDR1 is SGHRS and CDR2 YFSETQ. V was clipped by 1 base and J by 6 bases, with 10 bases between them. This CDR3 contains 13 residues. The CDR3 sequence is CASSLLRHAEAFF. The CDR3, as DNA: TGCGCCAGCAGCTTGCTCAGACACGCTGAAGCTTTCTTT.

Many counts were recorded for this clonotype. The CDR3 loop reads CASSFDGTEAFF. The CDR3 DNA reads TGTGCCAGCAGCTTTGATGGCACTGAAGCTTTCTTT. This chain uses TRBV7-9 with TRBJ1-1; D remains ambiguous. CDR3 size: 12 residues. Trimming took off 3 bases at V and 4 bases at J, with 6 bases between the two ends. Looked up from germline, CDR1 is SEHNR and CDR2 is FQNEAQ (reference sequence). Supplemented by reference TRBV7-9 and TRBJ1-1, the full variable domain reads DTGVSQNPRHKITKRGQNVTFRCDPISEHNRLYWYRQTLGQGPEFLTYFQNEAQLEKSRLLSDRFSAERPKGSFSTLEIQRTEQGDSAMYLCASSFDGTEAFFGQGTRLTVV.

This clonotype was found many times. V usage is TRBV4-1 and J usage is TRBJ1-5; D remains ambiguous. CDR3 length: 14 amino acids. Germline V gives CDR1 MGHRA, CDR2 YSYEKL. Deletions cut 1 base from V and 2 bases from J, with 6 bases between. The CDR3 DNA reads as TGCGCCAGCAGCCAAGGAGAGGGCAATCAGCCCCAGCATTTT. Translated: CASSQGEGNQPQHF.

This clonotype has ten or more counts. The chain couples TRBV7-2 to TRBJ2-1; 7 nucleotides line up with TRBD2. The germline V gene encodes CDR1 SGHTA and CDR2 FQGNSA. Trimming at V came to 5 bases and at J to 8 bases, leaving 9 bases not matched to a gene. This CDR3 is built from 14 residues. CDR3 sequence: CASSTLAVRDEQFF. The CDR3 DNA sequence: TGTGCCAGCAGCACCCTAGCGGTTCGCGATGAGCAGTTCTTC.

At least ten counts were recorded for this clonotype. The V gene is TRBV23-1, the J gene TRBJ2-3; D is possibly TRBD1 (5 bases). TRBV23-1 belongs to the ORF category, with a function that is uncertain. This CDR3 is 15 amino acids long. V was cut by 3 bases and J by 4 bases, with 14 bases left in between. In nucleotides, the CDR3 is TGCGCCAGCAGTCACCCGGCAGACAGCCCAGATACGCAGTATTTT. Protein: CASSHPADSPDTQYF.

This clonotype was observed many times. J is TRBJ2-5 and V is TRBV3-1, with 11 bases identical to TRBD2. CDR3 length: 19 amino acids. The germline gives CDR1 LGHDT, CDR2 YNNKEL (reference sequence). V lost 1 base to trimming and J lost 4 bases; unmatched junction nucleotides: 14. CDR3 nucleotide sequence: TGTGCCAGCAGCCAAGGTTGGGCTAGCGGGGGGAACCTTCTAGAGACCCAGTACTTC. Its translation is CASSQGWASGGNLLETQYF.

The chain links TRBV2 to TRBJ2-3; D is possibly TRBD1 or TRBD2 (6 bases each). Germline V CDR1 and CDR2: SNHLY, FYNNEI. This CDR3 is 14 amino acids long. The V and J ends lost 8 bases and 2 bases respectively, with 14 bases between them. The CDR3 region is CASLGGGFTDTQYF. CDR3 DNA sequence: TGTGCCAGCCTTGGAGGGGGTTTCACAGATACGCAGTATTTT.

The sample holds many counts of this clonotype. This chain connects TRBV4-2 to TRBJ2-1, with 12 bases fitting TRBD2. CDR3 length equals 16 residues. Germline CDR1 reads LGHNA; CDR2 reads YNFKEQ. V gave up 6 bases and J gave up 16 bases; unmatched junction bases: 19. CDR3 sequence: CASRGPGTSGYTVNFF. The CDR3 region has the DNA TGTGCCAGCAGGGGGCCCGGGACTAGCGGGTACACTGTCAATTTCTTC.

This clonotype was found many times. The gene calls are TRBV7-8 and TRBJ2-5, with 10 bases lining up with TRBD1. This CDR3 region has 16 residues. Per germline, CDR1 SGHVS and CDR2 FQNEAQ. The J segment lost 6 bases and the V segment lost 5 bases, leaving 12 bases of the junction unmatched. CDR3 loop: CASSGLGTGAGKTQYF. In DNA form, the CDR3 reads TGTGCCAGCAGCGGTTTGGGGACAGGGGCCGGGAAGACCCAGTACTTC.

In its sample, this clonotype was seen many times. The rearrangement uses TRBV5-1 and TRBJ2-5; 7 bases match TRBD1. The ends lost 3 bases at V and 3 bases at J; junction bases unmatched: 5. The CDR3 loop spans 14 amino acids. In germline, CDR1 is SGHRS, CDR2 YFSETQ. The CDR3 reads CASSWDRDKETQYF. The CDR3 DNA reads TGCGCCAGCAGCTGGGACAGAGACAAAGAGACCCAGTACTTC.

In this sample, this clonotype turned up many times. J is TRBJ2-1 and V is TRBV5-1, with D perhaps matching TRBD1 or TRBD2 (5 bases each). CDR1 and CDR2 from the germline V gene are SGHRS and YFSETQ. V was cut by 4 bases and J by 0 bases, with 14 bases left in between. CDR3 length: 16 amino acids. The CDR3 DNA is TGCGCCAGCAGCCCGGGGTGGGGCCGCTCCTACAATGAGCAGTTCTTC. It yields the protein CASSPGWGRSYNEQFF.

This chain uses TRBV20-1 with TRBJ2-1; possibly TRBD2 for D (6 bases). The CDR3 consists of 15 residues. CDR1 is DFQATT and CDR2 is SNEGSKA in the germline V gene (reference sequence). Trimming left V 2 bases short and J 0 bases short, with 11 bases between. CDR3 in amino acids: CSARRRDYSYNEQFF. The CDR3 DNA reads TGCAGTGCTAGAAGGCGGGATTACTCCTACAATGAGCAGTTCTTC.

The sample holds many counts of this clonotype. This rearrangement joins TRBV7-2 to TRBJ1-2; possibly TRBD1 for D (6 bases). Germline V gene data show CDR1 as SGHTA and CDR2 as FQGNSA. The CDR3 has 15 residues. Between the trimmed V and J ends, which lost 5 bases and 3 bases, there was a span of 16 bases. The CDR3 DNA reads TGTGCCAGCAGCGCATACAGGGATTATCACTATGGCTACACCTTC. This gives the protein CASSAYRDYHYGYTF.

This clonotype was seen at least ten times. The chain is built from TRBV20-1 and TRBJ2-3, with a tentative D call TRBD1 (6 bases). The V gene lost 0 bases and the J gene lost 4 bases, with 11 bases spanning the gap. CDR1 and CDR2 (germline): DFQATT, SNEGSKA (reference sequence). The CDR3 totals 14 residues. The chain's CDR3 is CSARDGRGPDTQYF. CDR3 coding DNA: TGCAGTGCTAGAGATGGCAGGGGCCCAGATACGCAGTATTTT.

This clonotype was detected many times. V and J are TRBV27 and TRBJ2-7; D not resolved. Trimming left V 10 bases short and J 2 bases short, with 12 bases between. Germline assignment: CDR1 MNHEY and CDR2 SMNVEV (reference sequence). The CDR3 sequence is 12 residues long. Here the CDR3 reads CATTSPTYEQYF. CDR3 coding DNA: TGTGCCACCACGAGCCCAACCTACGAGCAGTACTTC.

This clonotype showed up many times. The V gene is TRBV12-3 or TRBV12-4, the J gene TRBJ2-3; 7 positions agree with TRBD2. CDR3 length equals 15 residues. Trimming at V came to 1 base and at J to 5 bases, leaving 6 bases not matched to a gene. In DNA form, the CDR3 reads TGTGCCAGCAGTTTAGTTGGGGGGGTAGGAGATACGCAGTATTTT. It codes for CASSLVGGVGDTQYF.

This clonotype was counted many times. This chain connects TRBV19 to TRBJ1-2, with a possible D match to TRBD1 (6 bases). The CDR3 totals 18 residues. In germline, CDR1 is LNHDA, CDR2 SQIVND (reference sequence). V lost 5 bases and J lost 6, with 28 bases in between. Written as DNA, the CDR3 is TGTGCCAGTAGTCCCCGGTCACAGGGAATTAAGGAGTTGAATGGCTACACCTTC. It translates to CASSPRSQGIKELNGYTF.

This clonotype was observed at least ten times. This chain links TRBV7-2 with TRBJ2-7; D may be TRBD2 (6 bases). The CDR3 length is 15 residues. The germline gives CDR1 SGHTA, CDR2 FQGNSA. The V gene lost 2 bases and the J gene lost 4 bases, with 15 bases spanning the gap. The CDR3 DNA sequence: TGTGCCAGCAGCTTAAATAGCGGTTCCAATTACGAGCAGTACTTC. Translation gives CASSLNSGSNYEQYF.

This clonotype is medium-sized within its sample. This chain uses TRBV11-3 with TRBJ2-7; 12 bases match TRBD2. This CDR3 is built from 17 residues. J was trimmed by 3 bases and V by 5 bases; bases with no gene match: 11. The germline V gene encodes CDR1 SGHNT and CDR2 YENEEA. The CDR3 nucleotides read TGTGCCAGCAGCCACGGCCTAGCGGGAGGGCCAGGCTACGAGCAGTACTTC. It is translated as CASSHGLAGGPGYEQYF.

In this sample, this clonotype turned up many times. As DNA, the CDR3 is TGTGCCTCTGACAGCTTTACAGGGTTCGCTGAAGCTTTCTTT. This gives the protein CASDSFTGFAEAFF. This chain links TRBV7-2 with TRBJ1-1; D perhaps matches TRBD1 (6 bases). V was shortened by 11 bases and J by 6 bases, with 22 bases between the two germline ends. Per germline, CDR1 SGHTA and CDR2 FQGNSA. The CDR3 spans 14 residues.

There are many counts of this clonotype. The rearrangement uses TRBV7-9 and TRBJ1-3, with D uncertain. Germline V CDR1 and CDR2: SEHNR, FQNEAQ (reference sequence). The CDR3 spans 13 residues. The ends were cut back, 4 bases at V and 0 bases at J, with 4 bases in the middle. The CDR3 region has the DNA TGTGCCAGCAGCTGGGGCTCTGGAAACACCATATATTTT. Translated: CASSWGSGNTIYF.

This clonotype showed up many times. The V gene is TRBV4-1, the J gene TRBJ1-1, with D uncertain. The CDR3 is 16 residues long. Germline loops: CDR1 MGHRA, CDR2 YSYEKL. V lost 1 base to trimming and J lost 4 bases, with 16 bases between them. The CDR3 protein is CASSQVTRESVTEAFF. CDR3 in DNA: TGCGCCAGCAGCCAAGTTACTCGGGAGTCGGTCACTGAAGCTTTCTTT.

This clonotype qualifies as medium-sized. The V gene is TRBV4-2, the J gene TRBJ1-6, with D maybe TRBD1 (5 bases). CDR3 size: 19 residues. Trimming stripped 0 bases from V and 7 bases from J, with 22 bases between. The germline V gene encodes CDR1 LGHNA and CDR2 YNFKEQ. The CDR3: CASSQEWGGTPKANSPLHF. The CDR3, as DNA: TGTGCCAGCAGCCAAGAGTGGGGAGGGACTCCAAAGGCCAATTCACCCCTCCACTTT.